The present T cell receptor (beta chain) was sequenced within a study of blood T cell repertoires in COVID-19. Turning to the study itself: PBMCs, B-cell-depleted T cells, or T cells provided the cDNA or gDNA that made up the material.

V was pared by 8 bases and J by 3 bases, with 10 bases of the junction left unmatched. CDR3 length equals 15 residues. CDR1 and CDR2 from the germline V gene are SNHLY and FYNNEI. This table comes from immunoSEQ multiplex PCR, and its TCRdb copy is limited to in-frame clones, with some not included. The sample consists of over 200,000 clones, around 85% of them appearing once. What was sequenced was PBMCs or T cells enriched from blood (not recorded which). The sequence was collected from a woman in her 50s in a cohort exposed to, infected with or recovered from COVID-19 (not recorded which). This chain connects TRBV2 to TRBJ1-3; TRBD1 matches 7 bases. For the CDR3, the DNA is TGTGCCAGCGAATCAGGGGGGCTCGGTGGAAACACCATATATTTT. Its protein is CASESGGLGGNTIYF.